The following is a T cell receptor (beta chain) sequence with its context. The antigen is undetermined. This sample was included in a study of graft-versus-host responses after intestinal transplantation. Study-level background: Recipients were all induced with anti-thymocyte globulin, then given tacrolimus and steroids for approximately three years.

Study results and caveats: Graft-donor T cell macrochimerism in patients accompanied high graft-versus-host to host-versus-graft clonal ratios in allografts.

Sequenced by immunoSEQ multiplex PCR; TCRdb stores in-frame clones only, minus some. The data contain 15,000 to 20,000 clones, less than 85% of them singletons. The CDR3 consists of 14 residues. With 3 bases removed from V and 1 base from J, the gap between germline ends came to 9 bases. CDR1 is MRHNA, CDR2 SNTAGT, per germline. The graft tissue was processed, and this released both intraepithelial and lamina propria lymphocytes. Sequenced here: ileum tissue, sampled 17 days after transplant. The receptor comes from a human patient who received an intestinal transplant, so some T cells may come from the graft donor. The rearrangement uses TRBV6-4 and TRBJ1-1; TRBD1 is a possible D gene (5 bases). The CDR3 sequence is CASSEGVENTEAFF. In nucleotides, the CDR3 is TGTGCCAGCAGTGAAGGGGTAGAGAACACTGAAGCTTTCTTT.